Described below is a single TCR beta chain sequence and its context. The sample belongs to a study of tissue T cells after allogeneic stem cell transplantation. The protocol was immunoSEQ multiplex PCR, while the TCRdb copy is restricted to in-frame clones and leaves out a portion. The table has around 25,000 clones, 91% seen once. The receptor's source is a male donor aged 60 or older who later had graft-versus-host disease after an allogeneic stem cell transplant. Sample: blood, taken before transplantation.

The CDR3 nucleotides read TGTGCCAGCAGCTCCAGTCCAACTAGCGGGAGTAACGAGCAGTACTTC. Protein sequence: CASSSSPTSGSNEQYF. J is TRBJ2-7 and V is TRBV7-2, with 11 bases aligning to TRBD2. This CDR3 has 16 amino acids. Germline V lookup: CDR1 SGHTA, CDR2 FQGNSA. V gave up 4 bases and J gave up 5 bases; unmatched junction bases: 10.